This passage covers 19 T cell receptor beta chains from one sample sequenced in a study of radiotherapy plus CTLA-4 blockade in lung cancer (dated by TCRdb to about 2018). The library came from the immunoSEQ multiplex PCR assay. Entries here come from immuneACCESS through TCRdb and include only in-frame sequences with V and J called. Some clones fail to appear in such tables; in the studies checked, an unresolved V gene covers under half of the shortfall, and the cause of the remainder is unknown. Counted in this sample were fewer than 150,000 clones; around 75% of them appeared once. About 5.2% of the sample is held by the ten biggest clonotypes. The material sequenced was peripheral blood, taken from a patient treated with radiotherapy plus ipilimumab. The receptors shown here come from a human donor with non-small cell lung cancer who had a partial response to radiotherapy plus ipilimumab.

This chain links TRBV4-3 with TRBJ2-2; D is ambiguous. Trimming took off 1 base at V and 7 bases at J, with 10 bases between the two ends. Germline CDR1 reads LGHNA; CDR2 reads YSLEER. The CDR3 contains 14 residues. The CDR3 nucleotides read TGCGCCAGCAGCCAAGTTCTCTCGAGCGGGGAGCTGTTTTTT. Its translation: CASSQVLSSGELFF.

In nucleotides, the CDR3 is TGCGCCAGCAGGACAGGGGCAGAGACCCAGTACTTC. Protein: CASRTGAETQYF. V and J are TRBV5-1 and TRBJ2-5; TRBD1 matches 8 bases. J gave up 4 bases and V 5 bases, and 1 base lay outside the gene matches. CDR1 SGHRS and CDR2 YFSETQ come from the germline V gene. The CDR3 runs to 12 residues.

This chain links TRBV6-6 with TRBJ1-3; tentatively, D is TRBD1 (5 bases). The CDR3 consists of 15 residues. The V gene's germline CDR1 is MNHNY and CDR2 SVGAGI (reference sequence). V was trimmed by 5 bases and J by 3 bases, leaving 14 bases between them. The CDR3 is CASSRADSFGNTIYF. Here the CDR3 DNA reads TGTGCCAGCAGTCGCGCCGACAGCTTTGGAAACACCATATATTTT.

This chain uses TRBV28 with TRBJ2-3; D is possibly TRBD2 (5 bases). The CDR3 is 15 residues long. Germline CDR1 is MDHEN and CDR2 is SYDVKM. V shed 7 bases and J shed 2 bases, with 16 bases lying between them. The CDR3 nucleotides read TGTGCCAGCATGCCCGTAGGACTTACCACAGATACGCAGTATTTT. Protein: CASMPVGLTTDTQYF.

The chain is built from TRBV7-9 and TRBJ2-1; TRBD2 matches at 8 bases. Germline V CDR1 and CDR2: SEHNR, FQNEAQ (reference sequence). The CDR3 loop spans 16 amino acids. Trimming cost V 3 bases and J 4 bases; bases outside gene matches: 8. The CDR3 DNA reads TGTGCCAGCAGCTTCCGGACTAGCAGCTTATACAATGAGCAGTTCTTC. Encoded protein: CASSFRTSSLYNEQFF.

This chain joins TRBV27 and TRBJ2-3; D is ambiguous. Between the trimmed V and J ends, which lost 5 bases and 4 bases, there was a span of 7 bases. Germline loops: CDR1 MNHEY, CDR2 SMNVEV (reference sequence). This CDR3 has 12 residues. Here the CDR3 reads CASSPRADTQYF. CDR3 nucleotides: TGTGCCAGCAGTCCCCGGGCAGATACGCAGTATTTT.

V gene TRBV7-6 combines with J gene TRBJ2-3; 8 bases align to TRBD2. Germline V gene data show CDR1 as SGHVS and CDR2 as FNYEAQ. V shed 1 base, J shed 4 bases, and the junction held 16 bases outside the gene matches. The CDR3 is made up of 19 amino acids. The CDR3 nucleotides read TGTGCCAGCAGCTTAGAAAACCGGGAGGGCCAGGTAATGGCAGATACGCAGTATTTT. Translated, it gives CASSLENREGQVMADTQYF.

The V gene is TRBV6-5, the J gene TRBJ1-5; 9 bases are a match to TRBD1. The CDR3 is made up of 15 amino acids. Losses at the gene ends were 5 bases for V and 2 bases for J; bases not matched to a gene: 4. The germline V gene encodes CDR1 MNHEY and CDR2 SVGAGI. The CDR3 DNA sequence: TGTGCCAGCAGTGCGGACAGGGGCGGCAATCAGCCCCAGCATTTT. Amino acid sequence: CASSADRGGNQPQHF.

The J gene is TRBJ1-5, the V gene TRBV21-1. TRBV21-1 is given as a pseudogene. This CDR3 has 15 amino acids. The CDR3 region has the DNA TGTGCCAGCAGCAAAGCTTCCAGCGGCAATCAGCCCCAGCATTTT. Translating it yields CASSKASSGNQPQHF.

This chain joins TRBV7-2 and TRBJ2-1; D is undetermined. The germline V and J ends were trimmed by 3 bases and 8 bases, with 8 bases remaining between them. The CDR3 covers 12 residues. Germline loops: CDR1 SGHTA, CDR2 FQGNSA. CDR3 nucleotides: TGTGCCAGCAGCTTCAACTCGGATGAGCAGTTCTTC. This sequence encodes CASSFNSDEQFF.

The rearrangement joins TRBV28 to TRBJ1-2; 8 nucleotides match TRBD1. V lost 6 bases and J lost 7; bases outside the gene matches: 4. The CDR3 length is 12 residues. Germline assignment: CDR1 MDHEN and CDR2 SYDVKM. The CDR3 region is CASSAGQVGYTF. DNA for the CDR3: TGTGCCAGCAGCGCGGGACAGGTTGGCTACACCTTC.

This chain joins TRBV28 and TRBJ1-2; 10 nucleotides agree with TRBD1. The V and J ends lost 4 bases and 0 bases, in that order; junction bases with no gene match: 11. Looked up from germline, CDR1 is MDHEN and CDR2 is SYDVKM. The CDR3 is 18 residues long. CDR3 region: CASSSPAGTGVSNYGYTF. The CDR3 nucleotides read TGTGCCAGCAGTTCTCCCGCCGGGACAGGGGTATCTAACTATGGCTACACCTTC.

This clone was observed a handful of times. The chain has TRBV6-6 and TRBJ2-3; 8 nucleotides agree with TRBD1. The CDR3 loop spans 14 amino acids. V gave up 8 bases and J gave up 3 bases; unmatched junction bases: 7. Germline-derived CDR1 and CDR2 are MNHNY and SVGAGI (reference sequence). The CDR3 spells CASAGGLGTDTQYF. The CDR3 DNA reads TGTGCCAGCGCAGGGGGCCTAGGAACAGATACGCAGTATTTT.

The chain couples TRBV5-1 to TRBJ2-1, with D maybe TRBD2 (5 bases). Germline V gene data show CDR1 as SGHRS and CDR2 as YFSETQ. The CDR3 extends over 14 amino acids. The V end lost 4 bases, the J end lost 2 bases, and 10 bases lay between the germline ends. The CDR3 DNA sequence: TGCGCCAGCAGCACTACTAGGGCCTACAATGAGCAGTTCTTC. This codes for CASSTTRAYNEQFF.

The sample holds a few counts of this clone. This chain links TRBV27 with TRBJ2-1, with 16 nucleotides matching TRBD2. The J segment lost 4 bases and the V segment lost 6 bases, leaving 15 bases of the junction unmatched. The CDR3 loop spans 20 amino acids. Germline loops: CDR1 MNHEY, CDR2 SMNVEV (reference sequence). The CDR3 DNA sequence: TGTGCCAGCAGAGTATGGGGGGCGGGGGGACTAGCGGGAGGGTACAATGAGCAGTTCTTC. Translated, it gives CASRVWGAGGLAGGYNEQFF.

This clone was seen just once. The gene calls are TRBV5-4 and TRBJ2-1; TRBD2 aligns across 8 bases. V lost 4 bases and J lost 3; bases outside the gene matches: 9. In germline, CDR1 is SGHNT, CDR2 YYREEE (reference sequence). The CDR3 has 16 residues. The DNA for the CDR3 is TGTGCCAGCAGCCCCGGTAGCGGGACCAGCTACAATGAGCAGTTCTTC. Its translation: CASSPGSGTSYNEQFF.

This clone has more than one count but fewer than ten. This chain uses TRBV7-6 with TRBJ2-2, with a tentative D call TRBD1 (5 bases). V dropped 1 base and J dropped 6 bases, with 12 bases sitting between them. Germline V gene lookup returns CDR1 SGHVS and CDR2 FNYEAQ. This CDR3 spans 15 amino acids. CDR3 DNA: TGTGCCAGCAGCTTAGTTGGGGCAGGACCCGGGGAGCTGTTTTTT. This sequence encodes CASSLVGAGPGELFF.

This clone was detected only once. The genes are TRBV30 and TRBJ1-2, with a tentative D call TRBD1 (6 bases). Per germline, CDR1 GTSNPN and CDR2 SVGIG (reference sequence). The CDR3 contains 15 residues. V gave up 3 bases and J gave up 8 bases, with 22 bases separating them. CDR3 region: CAWSADRRPLWGYTF. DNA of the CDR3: TGTGCCTGGAGCGCCGACAGGAGGCCTCTATGGGGCTACACCTTC.

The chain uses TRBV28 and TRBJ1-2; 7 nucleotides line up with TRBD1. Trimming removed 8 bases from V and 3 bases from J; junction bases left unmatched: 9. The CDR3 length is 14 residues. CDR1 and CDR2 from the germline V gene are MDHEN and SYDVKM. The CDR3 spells CASGEGGADYGYTF. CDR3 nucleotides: TGTGCCAGCGGGGAAGGGGGCGCAGACTATGGCTACACCTTC.